These T cell receptor beta chains were read from a single sample in a study of cytomegalovirus exposure and HLA in healthy donors. The protocol was immunoSEQ multiplex PCR, while the TCRdb copy is restricted to in-frame clones and leaves out a portion. The sample has about 76,000 clones; roughly 78% are singletons. Sequenced material: PBMCs. Receptors were obtained from a man under 40 in good health and CMV-seronegative. Each CDR3 is given with its conserved first and last residue. Expanded clones are given a class, and other clones once, few, many or no size at all.

>-|TRBV28
CASGPIKTGGAFF
>-|TRBV6-5
CASSYTGQGSYTF
>-|TRBV9
CASSVAGGRRYEQYF
>-|TRBV6-1
CASRPGVAYLGTQYF
>-|TRBV2
CASSAQRVLETQYF
>-|TRBV4-3
CASSQDRQGNNSPLHF
>-|TRBV7-6
CASSLGQSRLFF
>few|TRBV6-5
CASTKGTDGYTF
>few|TRBV4-1
CASSPSPQGGMEQYF
>-|TRBV27
CASSLYAVNTGELFF
>-|TRBV6-1
CASSEGRGWSTDTQYF
>-|TRBV7-9
CASSLPPGGGYTF
>-|TRBV4-1
CASSQDPGINYGYTF
>-|TRBV7-9
CASSPPITDTQYF
>-|TRBV12-5
CASGFGDRYNEQFF
>-|TRBV7-9
CASSSGEAGVQETQYF
>-|TRBV19
CASSFSGGLYEQYF
>once|TRBV7-8
CASSSLRGRGNEQFF
>-|TRBV11-1
CASSSQGAGDTQYF
>-|TRBV19
CASRLDRSSYEQYF
>-|TRBV6-1
CASSKENRGFNPYEQYF
>-|TRBV5-4
CASSFAGGNQPQHF
>-|TRBV10-1
CASRGEGANYGYTF